This TCR beta chain was documented in a study of T cells in women clearing cervical HPV infection. Assay: immunoSEQ multiplex PCR; the TCRdb copy retains only in-frame clones and omits some. The sample holds about 33,000 clones. CDR3 size: 13 residues. V was shortened by 4 bases and J by 9 bases, with 14 bases between the two germline ends. Germline CDR1 and CDR2: SGHDT and YYEEEE. Turning to this clone: The CDR3 end lies 3 residues beyond the end of the read and is filled in from the germline J gene.

The sequence was obtained from a woman aged 18 to 75 with a cervical HPV16 infection that either progressed to CIN3+ or cleared (not recorded which). The sequenced sample consisted of blood buffy coat. The V and J genes are TRBV5-6 and TRBJ2-1; D may be TRBD1 (5 bases). The part of the CDR3 DNA that was read is TGTGCCAGCAGCCTCGGGTGGGGCGGTGAG. Protein sequence: CASSLGWGGE. The entire CDR3 is CASSLGWGGEQFF.